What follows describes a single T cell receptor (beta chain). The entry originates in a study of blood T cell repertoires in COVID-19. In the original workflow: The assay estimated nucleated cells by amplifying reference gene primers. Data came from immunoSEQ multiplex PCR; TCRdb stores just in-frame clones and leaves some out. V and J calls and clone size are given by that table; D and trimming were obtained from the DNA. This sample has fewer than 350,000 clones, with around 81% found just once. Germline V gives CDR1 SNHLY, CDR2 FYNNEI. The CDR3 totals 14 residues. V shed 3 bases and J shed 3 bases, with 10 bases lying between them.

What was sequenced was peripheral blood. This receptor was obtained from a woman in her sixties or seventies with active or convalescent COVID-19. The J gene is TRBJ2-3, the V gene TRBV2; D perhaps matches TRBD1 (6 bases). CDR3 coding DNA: TGTGCCAGCAGTGATTTCCAGGGGACAGATACGCAGTATTTT. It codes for CASSDFQGTDTQYF.